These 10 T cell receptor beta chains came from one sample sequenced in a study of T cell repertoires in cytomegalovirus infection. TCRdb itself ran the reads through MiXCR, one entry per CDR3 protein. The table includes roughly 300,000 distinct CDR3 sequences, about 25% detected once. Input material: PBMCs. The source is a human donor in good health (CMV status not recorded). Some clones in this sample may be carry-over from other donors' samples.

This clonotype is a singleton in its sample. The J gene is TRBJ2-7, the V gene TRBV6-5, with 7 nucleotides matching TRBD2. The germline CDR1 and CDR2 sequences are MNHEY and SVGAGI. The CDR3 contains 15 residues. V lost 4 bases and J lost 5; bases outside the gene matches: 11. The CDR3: CASSFSGPPSDEQYF. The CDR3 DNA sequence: TGTGCCAGCAGTTTTAGCGGGCCCCCCTCAGACGAGCAGTACTTC.

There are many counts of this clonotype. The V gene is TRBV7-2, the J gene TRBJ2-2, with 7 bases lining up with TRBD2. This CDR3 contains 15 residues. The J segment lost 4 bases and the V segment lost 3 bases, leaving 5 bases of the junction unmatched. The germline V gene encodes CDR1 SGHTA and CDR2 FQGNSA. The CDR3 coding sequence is TGTGCCAGCAGCTTGGGGGGGGGAACCACCGGGGAGCTGTTTTTT. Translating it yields CASSLGGGTTGELFF.

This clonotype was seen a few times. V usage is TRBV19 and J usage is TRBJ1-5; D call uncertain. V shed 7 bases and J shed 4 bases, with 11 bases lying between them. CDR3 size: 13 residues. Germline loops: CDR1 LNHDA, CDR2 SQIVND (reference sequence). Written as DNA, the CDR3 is TGTGCCAGTATGGATCGGGGAAATCAGCCCCAGCATTTT. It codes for CASMDRGNQPQHF.

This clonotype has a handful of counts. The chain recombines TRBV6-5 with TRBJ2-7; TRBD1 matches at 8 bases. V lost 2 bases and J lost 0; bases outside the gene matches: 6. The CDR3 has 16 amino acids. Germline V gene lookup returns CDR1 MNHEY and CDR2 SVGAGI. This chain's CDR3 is CASSYTGTGTSYEQYF. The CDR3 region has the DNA TGTGCCAGCAGTTACACCGGGACAGGCACCTCCTACGAGCAGTACTTC.

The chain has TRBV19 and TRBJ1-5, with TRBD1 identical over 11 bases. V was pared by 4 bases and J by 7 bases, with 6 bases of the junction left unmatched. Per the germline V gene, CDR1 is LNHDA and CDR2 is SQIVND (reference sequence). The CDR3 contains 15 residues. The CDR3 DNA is TGTGCCAGTAGTACGGGGACAGGGGGAACCCAGCCCCAGCATTTT. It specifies CASSTGTGGTQPQHF.

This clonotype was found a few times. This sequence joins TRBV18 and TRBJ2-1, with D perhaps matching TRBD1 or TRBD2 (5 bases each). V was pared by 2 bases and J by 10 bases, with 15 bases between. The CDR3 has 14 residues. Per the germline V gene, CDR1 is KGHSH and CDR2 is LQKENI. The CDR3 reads CASSPIRGAQEQFF. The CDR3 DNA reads TGTGCCAGCTCACCAATCCGAGGGGCACAGGAGCAGTTCTTC.

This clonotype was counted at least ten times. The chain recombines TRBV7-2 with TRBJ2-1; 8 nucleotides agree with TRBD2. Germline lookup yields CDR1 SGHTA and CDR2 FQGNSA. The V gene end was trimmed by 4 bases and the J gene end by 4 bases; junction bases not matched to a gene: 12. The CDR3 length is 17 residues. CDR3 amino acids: CASSYRPLAGNYNEQFF. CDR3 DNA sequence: TGTGCCAGCAGCTACCGCCCTCTAGCGGGCAATTACAATGAGCAGTTCTTC. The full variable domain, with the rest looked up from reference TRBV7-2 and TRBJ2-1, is GAGVSQSPSNKVTEKGKDVELRCDPISGHTALYWYRQSLGQGLEFLIYFQGNSAPDKSGLPSDRFSAERTGGSVSTLTIQRTQQEDSAVYLCASSYRPLAGNYNEQFFGPGTRLTVL.

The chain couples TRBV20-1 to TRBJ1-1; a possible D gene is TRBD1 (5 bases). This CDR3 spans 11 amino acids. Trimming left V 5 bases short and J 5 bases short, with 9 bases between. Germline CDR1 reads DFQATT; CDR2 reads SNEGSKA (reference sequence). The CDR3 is CSAGAGTEAFF. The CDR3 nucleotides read TGCAGTGCTGGGGCGGGAACTGAAGCTTTCTTT.

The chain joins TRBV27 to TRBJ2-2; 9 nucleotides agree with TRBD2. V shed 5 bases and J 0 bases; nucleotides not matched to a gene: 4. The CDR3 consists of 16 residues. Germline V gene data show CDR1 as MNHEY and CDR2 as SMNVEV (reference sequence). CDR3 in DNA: TGTGCCAGCAGTCCAATAGCGGGAGCGAACACCGGGGAGCTGTTTTTT. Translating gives CASSPIAGANTGELFF.

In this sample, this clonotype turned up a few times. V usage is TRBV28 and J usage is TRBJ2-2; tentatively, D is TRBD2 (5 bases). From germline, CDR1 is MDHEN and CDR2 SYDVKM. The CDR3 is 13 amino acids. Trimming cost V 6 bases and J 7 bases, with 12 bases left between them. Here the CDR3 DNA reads TGTGCCAGCAGCAAAGCGGCCCTCGGGGAGCTGTTTTTT. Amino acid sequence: CASSKAALGELFF.